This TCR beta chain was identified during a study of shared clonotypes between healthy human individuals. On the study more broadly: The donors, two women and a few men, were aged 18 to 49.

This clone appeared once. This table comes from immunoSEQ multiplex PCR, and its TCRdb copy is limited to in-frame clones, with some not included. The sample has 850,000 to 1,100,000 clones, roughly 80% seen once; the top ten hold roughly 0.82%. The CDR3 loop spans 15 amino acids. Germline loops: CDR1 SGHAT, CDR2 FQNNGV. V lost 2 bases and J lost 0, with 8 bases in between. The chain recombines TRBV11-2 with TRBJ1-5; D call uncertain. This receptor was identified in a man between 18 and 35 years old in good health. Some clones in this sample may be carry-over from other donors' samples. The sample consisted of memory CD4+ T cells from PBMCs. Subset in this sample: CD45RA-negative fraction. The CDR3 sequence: CASSLTTSSNQPQHF. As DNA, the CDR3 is TGTGCCAGCAGCTTAACGACAAGTAGCAATCAGCCCCAGCATTTT.